This TCR beta chain was identified during a study of T-cell reconstitution after alpha-beta-depleted transplantation in children. Study results and limitations: Among T cells one year after transplant, newly produced cells accounted for most counts and diversity. Several patients had high TCRbeta diversity at day 60; it came from surviving recipient T cells and thymic progenitors. After transplant, at about two months, alpha-beta T cells were reportedly derived from several hundred expanded graft clones.

Preparation of the TCRbeta library used unique molecular identifiers. One entry per CDR3 protein results from TCRdb running MiXCR on the PCR reads. The table has roughly 490,000 distinct CDR3 sequences, about an eighth seen once. Comment on this clonotype: As yet, its antigen is unknown.

The germline V and J ends were trimmed by 0 bases and 13 bases, with 13 bases remaining between them. The CDR3 spans 13 residues. The germline V gene encodes CDR1 LGHNA and CDR2 YSLEER. The chain recombines TRBV4-3 with TRBJ2-1, with D unclear. The clonotype comes from a female patient aged 2-10 years who had a stem cell transplant for aplastic anemia, so the T cells may come from the graft donor. The starting material was PBMCs, mostly from graft donor cells, obtained 180 days after TCRalphabeta/CD19-depleted stem cell transplant. Here the CDR3 reads CASSQESSGKQFF. CDR3 coding DNA: TGCGCCAGCAGCCAAGAAAGTTCTGGCAAACAGTTCTTC.